The present entry profiles one T cell receptor (beta chain) with its context. The record originates from a study of T cell changes during pregnancy in multiple sclerosis. TCRdb's table, derived via immunoSEQ multiplex PCR, lists solely in-frame clones and lacks some. The sample gives tens of thousands of clones, approximately 90% of which show up once; about 0.91% is in the top ten. The starting material was peripheral blood, obtained before pregnancy. The clonotype comes from a female donor with multiple sclerosis, enrolled in a pregnancy study.

In DNA, the CDR3 is TGTGCCAGCAGCTCAAGCGCAAAGGTCACTCTCTACAATGAGCAGTTCTTC. Encoded protein: CASSSSAKVTLYNEQFF. J is TRBJ2-1 and V is TRBV7-9; D unclear. The CDR3 contains 17 residues. Germline CDR1 is SEHNR and CDR2 is FQNEAQ (reference sequence). Between the trimmed V and J ends, which lost 4 bases and 3 bases, there was a span of 19 bases.